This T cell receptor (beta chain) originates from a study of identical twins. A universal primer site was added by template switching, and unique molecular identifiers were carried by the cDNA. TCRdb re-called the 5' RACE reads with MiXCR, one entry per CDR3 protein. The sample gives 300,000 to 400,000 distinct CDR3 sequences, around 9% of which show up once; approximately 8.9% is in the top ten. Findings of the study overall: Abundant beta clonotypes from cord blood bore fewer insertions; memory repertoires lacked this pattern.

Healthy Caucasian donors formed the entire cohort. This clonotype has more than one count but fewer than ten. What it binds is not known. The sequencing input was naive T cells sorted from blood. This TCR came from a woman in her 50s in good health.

CDR3 DNA sequence: TGTGCCAGCAGTGCTCAGGTCTACGAGCAGTACTTC. Translation: CASSAQVYEQYF. This sequence joins TRBV6-2 or TRBV6-3 and TRBJ2-7; D gene ambiguous. In germline, CDR1 is MNHEY, CDR2 SVGEGT. Trimming removed 5 bases from V and 3 bases from J, with 8 bases in between. CDR3 length equals 12 residues.